What follows is one T cell receptor beta chain and its context. The V and J ends lost 1 base and 5 bases respectively, with 12 bases between them. The CDR3 spans 14 residues. Germline CDR1 is SEHNR and CDR2 is FQNEAQ (reference sequence). The authors' processing: Scientists estimated how many nucleated cells there were by amplifying reference gene primers. The table came from immunoSEQ multiplex PCR; TCRdb's copy has only in-frame clones and leaves some out. For V, J and clone size, that table is used; D and trimming come from the DNA. The data hold fewer than 150,000 clones, with approximately 84% observed a single time. The data were obtained in a study of blood T cell repertoires in COVID-19. About the study: Both acute and convalescent COVID-19 samples were obtained from the United States, Italy and Spain. Sources were T cells, B-cell-depleted T cells, or PBMCs; the material itself was cDNA or gDNA.

Sequences were obtained from peripheral blood. This TCR came from a human donor in a cohort sampled during active COVID-19. The rearrangement links TRBV7-9 to TRBJ2-7, with D tentatively TRBD1 (5 bases). The CDR3 loop is CASSLEQGPDEQYF. CDR3 nucleotide sequence: TGTGCCAGCAGCTTAGAGCAGGGTCCAGACGAGCAGTACTTC.